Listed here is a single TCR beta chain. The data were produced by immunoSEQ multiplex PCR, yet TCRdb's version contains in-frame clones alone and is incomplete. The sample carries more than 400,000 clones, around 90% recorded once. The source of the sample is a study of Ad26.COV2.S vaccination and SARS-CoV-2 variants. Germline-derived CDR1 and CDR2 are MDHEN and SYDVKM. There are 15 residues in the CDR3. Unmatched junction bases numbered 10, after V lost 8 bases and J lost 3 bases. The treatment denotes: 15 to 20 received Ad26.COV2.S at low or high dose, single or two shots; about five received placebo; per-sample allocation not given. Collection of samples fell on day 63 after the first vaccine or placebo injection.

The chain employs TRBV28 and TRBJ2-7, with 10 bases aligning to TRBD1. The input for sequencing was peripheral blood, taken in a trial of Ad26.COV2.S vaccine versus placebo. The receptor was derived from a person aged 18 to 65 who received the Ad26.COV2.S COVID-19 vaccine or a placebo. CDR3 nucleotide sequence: TGTGCCAGCTCCACCGTAGACAGGGGGCTCTACGAGCAGTACTTC. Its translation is CASSTVDRGLYEQYF. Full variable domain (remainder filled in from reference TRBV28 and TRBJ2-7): DVKVTQSSRYLVKRTGEKVFLECVQDMDHENMFWYRQDPGLGLRLIYFSYDVKMKEKGDIPEGYSVSREKKERFSLILESASTNQTSMYLCASSTVDRGLYEQYFGPGTRLTVT.